The next 27 T cell receptor beta chains were all read from a single sample in a study of identical twins. MiXCR, run by TCRdb on the 5' RACE reads, gives a single entry per CDR3 protein. The sample records 600,000 to 800,000 distinct CDR3 sequences, approximately 21% being singletons. These data also featured in a second study, about T cells expressing NK-cell markers.

The sample was PBMCs. Every receptor here comes from a woman between 18 and 30 years old in good health.

This clonotype was recorded at least ten times. DNA of the CDR3: TGCAGTGCTAGCAGGGAGCCAGATACGCAGTATTTT. Translating gives CSASREPDTQYF. The chain employs TRBV20-1 and TRBJ2-3; possibly TRBD1 or TRBD2 for D (5 bases each). Trimming stripped 3 bases from V and 4 bases from J, with 8 bases between. Germline lookup yields CDR1 DFQATT and CDR2 SNEGSKA (reference sequence). This CDR3 has 12 amino acids.

The chain carries TRBV5-6 and TRBJ2-1; the D gene is possibly TRBD1 (5 bases). V lost 4 bases and J 1 base, leaving 15 bases between the germline ends. The germline V gene encodes CDR1 SGHDT and CDR2 YYEEEE. The CDR3 extends over 16 amino acids. The CDR3 spells CASSTGSGNSYNEQFF. CDR3 DNA sequence: TGTGCCAGCAGCACTGGCTCAGGGAATTCCTACAATGAGCAGTTCTTC.

This chain's CDR3 is CSARHGVYNEQFF. In DNA, the CDR3 is TGCAGTGCTAGACACGGGGTCTACAATGAGCAGTTCTTC. V usage is TRBV20-1 and J usage is TRBJ2-1; a possible D gene is TRBD2 (5 bases). The germline gives CDR1 DFQATT, CDR2 SNEGSKA (reference sequence). Trimming took off 2 bases at V and 3 bases at J, with 8 bases between the two ends. This CDR3 is built from 13 residues.

The chain couples TRBV7-2 to TRBJ2-4; D remains ambiguous. Trimming removed 5 bases at V and 6 bases at J, with 11 bases between. This CDR3 comprises 13 residues. Germline V gene sequence: CDR1 SGHTA, CDR2 FQGNSA. The CDR3 bases are TGTGCCAGCAGCGGAGAGGCCCGAAACATTCAGTACTTC. It is translated as CASSGEARNIQYF.

Ten or more counts support this clonotype. This chain connects TRBV9 to TRBJ1-2; D perhaps matches TRBD1 (5 bases). This CDR3 spans 15 amino acids. Per germline, CDR1 SGDLS and CDR2 YYNGEE. V dropped 3 bases and J dropped 2 bases, with 14 bases sitting between them. CDR3 amino acids: CASSGPLTVNYGYTF. In nucleotides, the CDR3 is TGTGCCAGCAGCGGGCCCCTGACAGTAAACTATGGCTACACCTTC.

The J gene is TRBJ2-1, the V gene TRBV12-3 or TRBV12-4; no firm D call. The CDR3 is 14 amino acids. Trimming took 0 bases from V and 7 from J, leaving 10 bases between them. CDR3 in amino acids: CASSLAGSRNEQFF. The CDR3 DNA reads as TGTGCCAGCAGTTTAGCCGGGTCTCGGAATGAGCAGTTCTTC.

This clonotype has a handful of counts. The chain joins TRBV6-1 to TRBJ2-3; tentatively, D is TRBD2 (5 bases). Germline-derived CDR1 and CDR2 are MNHNS and SASEGT. V was shortened by 5 bases and J by 2 bases, with 26 bases between the two germline ends. There are 19 residues in the CDR3. This chain's CDR3 is CASSHTPSLVRPHTDTQYF. CDR3 DNA: TGTGCCAGCAGTCACACCCCTTCACTAGTCCGCCCCCACACAGATACGCAGTATTTT.

CDR3 protein: CAISEEGVPLHF. The DNA of the CDR3 is TGTGCCATCAGTGAGGAGGGAGTTCCCCTCCACTTT. This chain links TRBV10-3 with TRBJ1-6; D is unresolved. The germline V gene has CDR1 ENHRY and CDR2 SYGVKD. V was pared by 2 bases and J by 13 bases, with 9 bases between. The CDR3 length is 12 residues.

The CDR3 bases are TGTGCCAGCAGGATCGGGACAGGGATTCTCAACACTGAAGCTTTCTTT. It specifies CASRIGTGILNTEAFF. The V gene is TRBV6-2 or TRBV6-3, the J gene TRBJ1-1; 9 bases map to TRBD1. With V trimmed by 6 bases and J by 2 bases, 10 bases remained unmatched. The V gene's germline CDR1 is MNHEY and CDR2 SVGEGT. The CDR3 sequence is 16 residues long.

This clonotype appeared many times. The chain joins TRBV20-1 to TRBJ2-1; D is unclear. Per the germline V gene, CDR1 is DFQATT and CDR2 is SNEGSKA (reference sequence). Trimming shortened V by 6 bases and J by 2 bases, and 11 bases separated the two germline ends. The CDR3 has 13 residues. The chain's CDR3 is CSAIRPPYNEQFF. CDR3 sequence (DNA): TGCAGTGCGATTAGACCCCCCTACAATGAGCAGTTCTTC.

This clonotype was recorded a few times. V usage is TRBV7-9 and J usage is TRBJ2-1, with D perhaps matching TRBD2 (6 bases). Germline-derived CDR1 and CDR2 are SEHNR and FQNEAQ (reference sequence). This CDR3 has 15 amino acids. With 3 bases removed from V and 3 bases from J, the gap between germline ends came to 12 bases. The chain's CDR3 is CASSLRRASYNEQFF. As DNA, the CDR3 is TGTGCCAGCAGCTTGAGGAGGGCCAGCTACAATGAGCAGTTCTTC.

This clonotype was counted a few times. The J gene is TRBJ2-1, the V gene TRBV5-1; 9 positions agree with TRBD2. The germline CDR1 and CDR2 sequences are SGHRS and YFSETQ. This CDR3 has 15 amino acids. V lost 4 bases, J lost 10 bases, and 12 bases stayed unmatched. CDR3 loop: CASSLSGSGGEEQFF. The CDR3 coding sequence is TGCGCCAGCAGCCTTTCGGGTAGCGGGGGCGAAGAGCAGTTCTTC.

This clonotype was seen more than once but under ten times. This chain links TRBV12-3 or TRBV12-4 with TRBJ2-4; D gene ambiguous. The CDR3 runs 11 residues. V was cut by 3 bases and J by 6 bases, with 3 bases left in between. CDR3 in DNA: TGTGCCAGCAGTTTCGTAAACATTCAGTACTTC. It yields the protein CASSFVNIQYF.

The chain links TRBV7-2 to TRBJ2-7; D uncertain. This CDR3 contains 12 residues. Germline V gives CDR1 SGHTA, CDR2 FQGNSA. The V and J ends lost 5 bases and 0 bases respectively, with 5 bases between them. CDR3 in DNA: TGTGCCAGCAGCCAAAACTCCTACGAGCAGTACTTC. Protein sequence: CASSQNSYEQYF.

The gene calls are TRBV5-1 and TRBJ2-2, with 7 positions matching TRBD2. This CDR3 is 16 amino acids long. CDR1 is SGHRS and CDR2 is YFSETQ in the germline V gene. After removal of 6 bases from V and 1 base from J, the junction contained 9 bases not matched to a gene. CDR3: CASTRAGAVNTGELFF. The CDR3, as DNA: TGCGCCAGCACCCGCGCGGGAGCCGTGAACACCGGGGAGCTGTTTTTT.

The rearrangement joins TRBV7-6 to TRBJ2-7; 10 bases agree with TRBD2. Per the germline V gene, CDR1 is SGHVS and CDR2 is FNYEAQ. The CDR3 is 15 residues long. The V gene end was trimmed by 4 bases and the J gene end by 4 bases; junction bases not matched to a gene: 7. For the CDR3, the DNA is TGTGCCAGCAGCTCCCTAGCGGGAGTGAGGTACGAGCAGTACTTC. This translates into CASSSLAGVRYEQYF.

The CDR3 sequence is CASKLAGGTRDNEQFF. As DNA, the CDR3 is TGTGCCAGCAAACTCGCGGGGGGAACCAGGGACAATGAGCAGTTCTTC. The chain joins TRBV6-1 to TRBJ2-1; 8 nucleotides line up with TRBD2. V was clipped by 7 bases and J by 5 bases; unmatched bases: 13. CDR3 size: 16 residues. The germline CDR1 and CDR2 sequences are MNHNS and SASEGT.

This clonotype was recorded many times. In nucleotides, the CDR3 is TGCGCCAGCAAAGAGGGGGCCGCCTCCTACGAGCAGTACTTC. Protein sequence: CASKEGAASYEQYF. The V and J genes are TRBV5-1 and TRBJ2-7, with TRBD1 identical over 7 bases. V gave up 6 bases and J gave up 0 bases; unmatched junction bases: 6. Germline values: CDR1 SGHRS, CDR2 YFSETQ. The CDR3 consists of 14 residues.

The chain is built from TRBV20-1 and TRBJ2-7, with D maybe TRBD2 (5 bases). Per the germline V gene, CDR1 is DFQATT and CDR2 is SNEGSKA (reference sequence). With 0 bases removed from V and 7 bases from J, the gap between germline ends came to 16 bases. The CDR3 is made up of 14 amino acids. The CDR3 here is CSARDGRRSWEQYF. CDR3 DNA: TGCAGTGCTAGAGATGGGCGGAGGAGCTGGGAGCAGTACTTC.

This clonotype was found a few times. The genes are TRBV6-2 or TRBV6-3 and TRBJ2-2, with D possibly TRBD1 on 5 matching bases. Germline V CDR1 and CDR2: MNHEY, SVGEGT. The CDR3 contains 16 residues. V was clipped by 3 bases and J by 5 bases, with 16 bases between them. The CDR3 DNA reads as TGTGCCAGCAGTTATAGAGGACACCGTCGGACCGGGGAGCTGTTTTTT. Translation gives CASSYRGHRRTGELFF.

The genes are TRBV6-1 and TRBJ1-1, with 8 bases lining up with TRBD1. From germline, CDR1 is MNHNS and CDR2 SASEGT. The CDR3 is 14 amino acids. Trimming at V came to 2 bases and at J to 8 bases, leaving 7 bases not matched to a gene. The CDR3 spells CASSESGGYGEAFF. Here the CDR3 DNA reads TGTGCCAGCAGTGAATCAGGGGGCTATGGGGAAGCTTTCTTT.

The J gene is TRBJ2-3, the V gene TRBV20-1; TRBD2 matches at 10 bases. CDR3 length equals 14 residues. Germline CDR1 is DFQATT and CDR2 is SNEGSKA (reference sequence). V lost 7 bases and J lost 6; bases outside the gene matches: 10. The CDR3 sequence: CSVTAAGGSDTQYF. The CDR3 DNA follows: TGCAGTGTTACGGCAGCGGGGGGGTCCGATACGCAGTATTTT.

This clonotype was observed a few times. The rearrangement links TRBV12-3 or TRBV12-4 to TRBJ2-7, with TRBD2 as a possible D gene (5 bases). This CDR3 comprises 15 residues. V lost 6 bases, J lost 2 bases, and 17 bases lay in between. Written as DNA, the CDR3 is TGTGCCAGCAGCTACTCGCTGAGCGGAGCCTACGAGCAGTACTTC. Its translation: CASSYSLSGAYEQYF.

The table lists this clonotype with a few counts. The rearrangement links TRBV2 to TRBJ2-7; possible D gene TRBD2, 6 bases. The germline V and J ends were trimmed by 11 bases and 3 bases, with 11 bases remaining between them. The CDR3 runs 11 residues. Germline CDR1 reads SNHLY; CDR2 reads FYNNEI. The CDR3: CAGKTSYEQYF. Here the CDR3 DNA reads TGTGCCGGCAAGACTAGCTACGAGCAGTACTTC.

This clonotype was seen a few times. The chain couples TRBV20-1 to TRBJ2-1; the match to TRBD2 covers 7 bases. The J segment lost 8 bases and the V segment lost 3 bases, leaving 10 bases of the junction unmatched. The CDR3 is made up of 14 amino acids. From germline, CDR1 is DFQATT and CDR2 SNEGSKA (reference sequence). CDR3 region: CSASTAGEAHEQFF. CDR3 bases: TGCAGTGCTAGTACCGCGGGAGAAGCGCATGAGCAGTTCTTC.

This clonotype has only a few counts. J is TRBJ2-2 and V is TRBV19, with D hard to call. Germline V gene sequence: CDR1 LNHDA, CDR2 SQIVND (reference sequence). This CDR3 has 13 residues. V was trimmed by 5 bases and J by 5 bases, leaving 9 bases between them. CDR3 DNA: TGTGCCAGTAGTTCCCTTGTTACCGGGGAGCTGTTTTTT. Translation gives CASSSLVTGELFF. Drawing the rest from reference TRBV19 and TRBJ2-2, the complete variable domain is DGGITQSPKYLFRKEGQNVTLSCEQNLNHDAMYWYRQDPGQGLRLIYYSQIVNDFQKGDIAEGYSVSREKKESFPLTVTSAQKNPTAFYLCASSSLVTGELFFGEGSRLTVL.

The table lists this clonotype with many counts. V and J are TRBV12-3 or TRBV12-4 and TRBJ2-5, with D perhaps TRBD2 (6 bases). Trimming left V 5 bases short and J 0 bases short, with 10 bases between. The CDR3 runs to 14 residues. CDR3 loop: CASSGTGYQETQYF. The CDR3 bases are TGTGCCAGCAGTGGGACTGGGTACCAAGAGACCCAGTACTTC.